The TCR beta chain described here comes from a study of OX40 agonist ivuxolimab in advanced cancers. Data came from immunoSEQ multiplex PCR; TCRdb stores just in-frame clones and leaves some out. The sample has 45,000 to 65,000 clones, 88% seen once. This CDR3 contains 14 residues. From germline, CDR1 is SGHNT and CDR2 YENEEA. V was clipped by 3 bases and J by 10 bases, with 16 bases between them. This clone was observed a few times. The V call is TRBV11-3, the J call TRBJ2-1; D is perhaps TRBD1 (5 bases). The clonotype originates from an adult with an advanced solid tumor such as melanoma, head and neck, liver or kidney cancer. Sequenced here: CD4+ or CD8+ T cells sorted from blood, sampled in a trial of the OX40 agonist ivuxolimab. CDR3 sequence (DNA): TGTGCCAGCAGCTTGGGCAGGGCCTCGACGGAGCAGTTCTTC. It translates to CASSLGRASTEQFF.